The 21 T cell receptor beta chains below were found in one sample sequenced in a study of CD8 T cells in ankylosing spondylitis. One entry per CDR3 protein, called by TCRdb with MiXCR from the 5' RACE reads. This sample has about 320,000 distinct CDR3 sequences, with 11% found just once. Sequencing input: blood, either unsorted or a sorted T cell fraction (not recorded which). The receptor set was obtained from a female donor with ankylosing spondylitis or in good health (not recorded which).

This clonotype was counted between two and nine times. The rearrangement joins TRBV11-2 to TRBJ1-6; D remains unclear. The germline V gene encodes CDR1 SGHAT and CDR2 FQNNGV. The CDR3 has 15 residues. The ends were cut back, 0 bases at V and 6 bases at J, with 9 bases in the middle. The CDR3 sequence is CASSLEPGSNSPLHF. Written as DNA, the CDR3 is TGTGCCAGCAGCTTAGAGCCGGGCTCTAATTCACCCCTCCACTTT.

This clonotype was counted ten times or more. The chain links TRBV27 to TRBJ1-4; D may be TRBD1 (5 bases). Germline CDR1 MNHEY, CDR2 SMNVEV (reference sequence). Trimming shortened V by 6 bases and J by 7 bases, and 15 bases separated the two germline ends. This CDR3 has 14 amino acids. The DNA for the CDR3 is TGTGCCAGCAGAAACCCGGGGGTGGGTGAAAAACTGTTTTTT. Its protein product is CASRNPGVGEKLFF.

This clonotype was detected a few times. The chain combines TRBV7-9 with TRBJ1-5, with D possibly matching TRBD1 (5 bases). Trimming shortened V by 5 bases and J by 0 bases, and 17 bases separated the two germline ends. The CDR3 covers 17 residues. Germline CDR1 SEHNR, CDR2 FQNEAQ (reference sequence). Written as DNA, the CDR3 is TGTGCCAGCAGCATTTCACCGGGGGGAAGTAGCAATCAGCCCCAGCATTTT. Amino acids: CASSISPGGSSNQPQHF.

This clonotype was seen more than once but under ten times. The V gene is TRBV7-9, the J gene TRBJ2-3, with D possibly being TRBD2 (6 bases). Germline loops: CDR1 SEHNR, CDR2 FQNEAQ (reference sequence). Trimming shortened V by 2 bases and J by 5 bases, and 11 bases separated the two germline ends. The CDR3 is 14 amino acids. CDR3 sequence reads: CASSLLAGIDTQYF. CDR3 sequence (DNA): TGTGCCAGCAGCTTACTGGCGGGAATAGATACGCAGTATTTT.

This clonotype was counted many times. J is TRBJ2-1 and V is TRBV5-1; D may be TRBD2 (6 bases). The V end lost 6 bases, the J end lost 6 bases, and 10 bases lay between the germline ends. CDR1 and CDR2 (germline): SGHRS, YFSETQ. CDR3 length equals 12 residues. The CDR3 bases are TGCGCCAGCATTGGGGGGATCAATGAGCAGTTCTTC. This gives the protein CASIGGINEQFF. The variable domain in full, with the rest retrieved from reference TRBV5-1 and TRBJ2-1, is KAGVTQTPRYLIKTRGQQVTLSCSPISGHRSVSWYQQTPGQGLQFLFEYFSETQRNKGNFPGRFSGRQFSNSRSEMNVSTLELGDSALYLCASIGGINEQFFGPGTRLTVL.

This clonotype has ten or more counts. The chain employs TRBV28 and TRBJ2-2; 10 nucleotides line up with TRBD2. The CDR3 is made up of 15 amino acids. V lost 4 bases and J lost 3; bases outside the gene matches: 2. Germline V gives CDR1 MDHEN, CDR2 SYDVKM. The CDR3 coding sequence is TGTGCCAGCAGTTCTAGCGGGAGTGACACCGGGGAGCTGTTTTTT. Amino acid sequence: CASSSSGSDTGELFF.

This clonotype was seen only a few times. V usage is TRBV27 and J usage is TRBJ2-5; 8 nucleotides align to TRBD1. Per the germline V gene, CDR1 is MNHEY and CDR2 is SMNVEV (reference sequence). V dropped 5 bases and J dropped 2; count of bases not matched to a gene: 10. This CDR3 spans 16 amino acids. The CDR3 spells CASSHFSGTGQETQYF. The CDR3, as DNA: TGTGCCAGCAGTCATTTCTCCGGGACAGGACAAGAGACCCAGTACTTC.

This clonotype was counted between two and nine times. The chain couples TRBV29-1 to TRBJ1-2, with TRBD1 as a possible D gene (6 bases). From germline, CDR1 is SQVTM and CDR2 ANQGSEA. The V gene lost 3 bases and the J gene lost 6 bases, with 17 bases spanning the gap. CDR3 length: 14 amino acids. CDR3 nucleotides: TGCAGCGTTGAGAGAAGGGGAAGGGGGGATGGCTACACCTTC. Protein: CSVERRGRGDGYTF.

This clonotype has a count of ten or more. The V call is TRBV5-1, the J call TRBJ2-1; maybe TRBD2 (5 bases). Germline lookup yields CDR1 SGHRS and CDR2 YFSETQ. This CDR3 spans 12 amino acids. The V end lost 4 bases, the J end lost 7 bases, and 9 bases lay between the germline ends. CDR3: CASSQTGNEQFF. In DNA form, the CDR3 reads TGCGCCAGCAGCCAGACGGGGAATGAGCAGTTCTTC.

There are a few counts of this clonotype. In DNA form, the CDR3 reads TGCAGTGCTAGTCTTAAGATGCCGAACACCGGGGAGCTGTTTTTT. Its translation is CSASLKMPNTGELFF. The chain carries TRBV20-1 and TRBJ2-2; D gene unclear. The CDR3 covers 15 residues. Germline assignment: CDR1 DFQATT and CDR2 SNEGSKA (reference sequence). Between the trimmed V and J ends, which lost 3 bases and 0 bases, there was a span of 11 bases.

This clonotype was counted only a few times. CDR3 region: CASSPGLEETQYF. The CDR3 DNA follows: TGCGCCAGCAGCCCGGGACTAGAAGAGACCCAGTACTTC. The chain couples TRBV5-1 to TRBJ2-5; 8 bases are a match to TRBD2. The CDR3 sequence is 13 residues long. Germline values: CDR1 SGHRS, CDR2 YFSETQ. The junction had 2 bases not matched to a gene; V was cut back by 4 bases and J by 3 bases.

This chain links TRBV7-9 with TRBJ2-3, with D unresolved. V was clipped by 1 base and J by 4 bases, with 12 bases between them. Germline V lookup: CDR1 SEHNR, CDR2 FQNEAQ (reference sequence). This CDR3 is built from 15 residues. DNA for the CDR3: TGTGCCAGCAGCTTAGATCGCGGTCCCGCAGATACGCAGTATTTT. This codes for CASSLDRGPADTQYF.

This clonotype was detected ten times or more. V is TRBV7-2 and J is TRBJ2-3; maybe TRBD2 (7 bases). Per the germline V gene, CDR1 is SGHTA and CDR2 is FQGNSA. This CDR3 has 16 residues. The V end was cut by 7 bases, the J end by 5 bases, with 22 bases between. This chain's CDR3 is CASNPTGGGWGDTQYF. The CDR3 DNA sequence: TGTGCCAGCAACCCTACTGGGGGGGGCTGGGGAGATACGCAGTATTTT.

This clonotype was picked up a small number of times. This chain uses TRBV5-1 with TRBJ2-1, with D perhaps matching TRBD1 (5 bases). The germline gives CDR1 SGHRS, CDR2 YFSETQ. Trimming cost V 5 bases and J 13 bases, with 16 bases left between them. CDR3 length: 12 residues. For the CDR3, the DNA is TGCGCCAGCAGAACAGGTGCCGGGCCCCAGTTCTTC. It yields the protein CASRTGAGPQFF. Full variable domain (missing parts from reference TRBV5-1 and TRBJ2-1): KAGVTQTPRYLIKTRGQQVTLSCSPISGHRSVSWYQQTPGQGLQFLFEYFSETQRNKGNFPGRFSGRQFSNSRSEMNVSTLELGDSALYLCASRTGAGPQFFGPGTRLTVL.

This clonotype has only a few counts. This chain connects TRBV29-1 to TRBJ2-1, with 7 bases fitting TRBD2. Trimming removed 3 bases from V and 2 bases from J; junction bases left unmatched: 10. The germline gives CDR1 SQVTM, CDR2 ANQGSEA. There are 16 residues in the CDR3. CDR3 nucleotides: TGCAGCGTTGAGGGCCGAGCGGGGTTCGCCTACAATGAGCAGTTCTTC. Encoded protein: CSVEGRAGFAYNEQFF.

Points on this clonotype: The junction shows a germline mismatch at one end, possibly a read error. The rearrangement joins TRBV7-7 to TRBJ2-5; 12 bases agree with TRBD1. CDR1 and CDR2 (germline): SSHAT, FNYEAQ (reference sequence). This CDR3 is built from 18 residues. The CDR3 DNA reads TGTGCTAGCAGCTTAGGGGGGACAGGGGGCGTGGATCAAGAGACCCAGTACTTC. Its protein is CASSLGGTGGVDQETQYF.

Comments on this clonotype: Since a much larger clone is just one base distant, this may be a read error. The J gene is TRBJ2-1, the V gene TRBV5-1; 9 bases are a match to TRBD1. This CDR3 is 15 amino acids long. The V gene's germline CDR1 is SGHRS and CDR2 YFSETQ. The CDR3 nucleotides read TGCGCCAGCGGACCCGGGACAGGGATCACAAATGAGCACTTCTTC. It yields the protein CASGPGTGITNEHFF.

Many counts were recorded for this clonotype. The chain is built from TRBV11-2 and TRBJ2-7; perhaps TRBD1 as D (5 bases). Germline V gene lookup returns CDR1 SGHAT and CDR2 FQNNGV. CDR3 size: 15 residues. Trimming cost V 5 bases and J 6 bases, with 20 bases left between them. The CDR3 DNA is TGTGCCAGCAGCCTCCAAAGGGGTAGGATGGCCGAGCAGTACTTC. Translated, it gives CASSLQRGRMAEQYF. Together with reference TRBV11-2 and TRBJ2-7, the CDR3 gives the full variable domain: EAGVAQSPRYKIIEKRQSVAFWCNPISGHATLYWYQQILGQGPKLLIQFQNNGVVDDSQLPKDRFSAERLKGVDSTLKIQPAKLEDSAVYLCASSLQRGRMAEQYFGPGTRLTVT.

The rearrangement links TRBV28 to TRBJ2-1, with D possibly TRBD1 on 6 matching bases. The germline CDR1 and CDR2 sequences are MDHEN and SYDVKM. V was cut by 9 bases and J by 6 bases, with 9 bases left in between. This CDR3 has 11 residues. The CDR3 loop reads CASQQGNEQFF. CDR3 in DNA: TGTGCCAGTCAACAGGGCAATGAGCAGTTCTTC.

This clonotype has just a few counts. V and J are TRBV7-9 and TRBJ2-7; D call uncertain. Trimming removed 3 bases at V and 0 bases at J, with 9 bases between. Germline-derived CDR1 and CDR2 are SEHNR and FQNEAQ (reference sequence). The length of the CDR3 is 14 residues. The CDR3 is CASSFPDRSYEQYF. The CDR3 DNA follows: TGTGCCAGCAGCTTCCCCGACCGCTCCTACGAGCAGTACTTC.

This clonotype appeared a single time. This clone may be a read error of a much larger clone one base away. The conserved phenylalanine or tryptophan normally closing the CDR3 is absent here, so this likely arose from a read error. V gene TRBV7-8 combines with J gene TRBJ1-4; 7 nucleotides line up with TRBD1. This CDR3 is 14 amino acids long. Germline lookup yields CDR1 SGHVS and CDR2 FQNEAQ. V was clipped by 5 bases and J by 7 bases; unmatched bases: 7. The CDR3 loop is CASSPQTGSEKLFL. DNA for the CDR3: TGTGCCAGCAGCCCGCAGACAGGGAGTGAAAAACTGTTTTTG.